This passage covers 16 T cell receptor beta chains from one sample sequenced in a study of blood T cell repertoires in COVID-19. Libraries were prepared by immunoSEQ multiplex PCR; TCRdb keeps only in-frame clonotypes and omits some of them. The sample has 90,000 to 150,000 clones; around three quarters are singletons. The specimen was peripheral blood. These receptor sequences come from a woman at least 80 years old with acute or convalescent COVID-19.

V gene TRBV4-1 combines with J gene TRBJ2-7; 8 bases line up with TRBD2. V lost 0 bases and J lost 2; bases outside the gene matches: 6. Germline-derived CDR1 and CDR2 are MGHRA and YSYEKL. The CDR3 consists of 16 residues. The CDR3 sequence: CASSQDMAGGPYEQYF. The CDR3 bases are TGCGCCAGCAGCCAAGATATGGCGGGGGGCCCCTACGAGCAGTACTTC.

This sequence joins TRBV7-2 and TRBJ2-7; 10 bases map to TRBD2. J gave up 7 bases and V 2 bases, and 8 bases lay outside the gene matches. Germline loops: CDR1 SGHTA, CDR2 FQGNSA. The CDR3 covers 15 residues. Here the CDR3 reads CASSLRGLALGEQYF. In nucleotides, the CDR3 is TGTGCCAGCAGCTTAAGGGGACTAGCGCTGGGGGAGCAGTACTTC.

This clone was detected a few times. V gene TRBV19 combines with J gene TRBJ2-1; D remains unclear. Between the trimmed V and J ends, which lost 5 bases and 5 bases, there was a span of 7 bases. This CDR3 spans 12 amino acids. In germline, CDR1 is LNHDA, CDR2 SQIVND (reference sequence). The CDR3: CASSLSDNEQFF. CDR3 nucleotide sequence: TGTGCCAGTAGTTTGTCGGACAATGAGCAGTTCTTC.

CDR3 sequence: CASRHGTGGDGKLFF. CDR3 in DNA: TGTGCCAGCAGGCACGGGACAGGGGGCGACGGAAAACTGTTTTTT. The chain couples TRBV3-1 (or the pseudogene TRBV3-2) to TRBJ1-4; the match to TRBD1 covers 12 bases. This CDR3 is 15 amino acids long. V lost 6 bases to trimming and J lost 10 bases; unmatched junction nucleotides: 9. CDR1 LGHDT and CDR2 YNNKEL come from the germline V gene (reference sequence).

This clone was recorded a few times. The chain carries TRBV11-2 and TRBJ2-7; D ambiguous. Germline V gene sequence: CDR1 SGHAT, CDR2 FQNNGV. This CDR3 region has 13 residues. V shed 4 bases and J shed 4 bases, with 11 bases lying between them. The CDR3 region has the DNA TGTGCCAGCAGCTATGTCGGGTCGTACGAGCAGTACTTC. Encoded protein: CASSYVGSYEQYF.

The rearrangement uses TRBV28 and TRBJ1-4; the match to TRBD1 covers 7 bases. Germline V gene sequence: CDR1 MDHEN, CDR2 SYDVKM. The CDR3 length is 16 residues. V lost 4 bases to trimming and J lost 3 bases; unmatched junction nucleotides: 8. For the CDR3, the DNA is TGTGCCAGCAGTTCCGGACAGGCATGGTCTAATGAAAAACTGTTTTTT. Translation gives CASSSGQAWSNEKLFF.

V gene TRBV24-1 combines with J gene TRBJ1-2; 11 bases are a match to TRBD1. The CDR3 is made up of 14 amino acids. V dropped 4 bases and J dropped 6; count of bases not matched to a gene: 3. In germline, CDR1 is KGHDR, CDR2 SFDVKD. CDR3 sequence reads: CATSEGQGANGYTF. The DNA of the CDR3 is TGTGCCACCAGTGAAGGACAGGGGGCGAATGGCTACACCTTC.

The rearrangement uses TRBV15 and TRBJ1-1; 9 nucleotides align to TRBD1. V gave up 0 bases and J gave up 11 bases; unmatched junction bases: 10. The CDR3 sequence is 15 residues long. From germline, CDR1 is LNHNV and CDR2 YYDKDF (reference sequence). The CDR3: CATSRDHLGQGEAFF. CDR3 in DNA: TGTGCCACCAGCAGAGACCACCTGGGACAGGGTGAGGCTTTCTTT.

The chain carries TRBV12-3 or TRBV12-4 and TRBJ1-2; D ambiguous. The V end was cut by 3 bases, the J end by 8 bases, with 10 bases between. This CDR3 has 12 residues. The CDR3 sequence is CASSFSGVGYTF. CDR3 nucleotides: TGTGCCAGCAGTTTTTCGGGAGTGGGCTACACCTTC.

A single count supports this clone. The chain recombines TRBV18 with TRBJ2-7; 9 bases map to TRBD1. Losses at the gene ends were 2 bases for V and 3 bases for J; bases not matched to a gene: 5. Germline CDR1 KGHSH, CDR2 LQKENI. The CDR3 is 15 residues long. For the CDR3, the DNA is TGTGCCAGCTCACCAGGGACAGGGCCCGTCTACGAGCAGTACTTC. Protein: CASSPGTGPVYEQYF.

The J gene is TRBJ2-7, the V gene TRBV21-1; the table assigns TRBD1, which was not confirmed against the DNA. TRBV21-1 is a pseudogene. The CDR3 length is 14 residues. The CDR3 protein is CASSQDDRDYEQYF. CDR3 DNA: TGTGCCAGCAGCCAAGATGACAGAGACTACGAGCAGTACTTC.

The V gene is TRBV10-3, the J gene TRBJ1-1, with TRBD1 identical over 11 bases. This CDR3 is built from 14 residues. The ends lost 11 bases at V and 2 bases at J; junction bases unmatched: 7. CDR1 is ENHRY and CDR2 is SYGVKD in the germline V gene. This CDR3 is CAASGTGGNTEAFF. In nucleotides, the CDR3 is TGTGCCGCCTCCGGGACAGGGGGAAACACTGAAGCTTTCTTT.

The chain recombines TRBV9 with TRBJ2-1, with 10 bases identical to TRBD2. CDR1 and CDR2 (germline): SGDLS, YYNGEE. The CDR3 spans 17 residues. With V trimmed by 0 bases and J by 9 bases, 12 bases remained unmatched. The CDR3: CASSVGVGSGRGPEQFF. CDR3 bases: TGTGCCAGCAGCGTAGGAGTTGGGAGCGGGAGGGGCCCTGAGCAGTTCTTC.

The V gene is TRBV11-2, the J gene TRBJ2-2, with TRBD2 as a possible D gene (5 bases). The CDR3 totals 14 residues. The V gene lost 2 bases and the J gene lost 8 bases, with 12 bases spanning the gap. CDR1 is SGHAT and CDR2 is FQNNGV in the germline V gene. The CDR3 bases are TGTGCCAGCAGCTTACTGGGGAGATTGGGGGAGCTGTTTTTT. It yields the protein CASSLLGRLGELFF.

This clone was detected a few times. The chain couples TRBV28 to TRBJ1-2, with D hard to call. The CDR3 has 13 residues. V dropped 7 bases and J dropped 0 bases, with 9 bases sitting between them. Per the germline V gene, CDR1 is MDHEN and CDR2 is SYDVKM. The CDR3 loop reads CASTTSANYGYTF. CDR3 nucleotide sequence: TGTGCCAGCACCACCTCGGCTAACTATGGCTACACCTTC.

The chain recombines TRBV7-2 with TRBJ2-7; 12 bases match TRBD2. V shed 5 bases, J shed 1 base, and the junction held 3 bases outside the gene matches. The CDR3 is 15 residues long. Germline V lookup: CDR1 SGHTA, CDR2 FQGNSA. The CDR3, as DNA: TGTGCCAGCAGCCAGGGACTAGCGGGTTCCTACGAGCAGTACTTC. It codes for CASSQGLAGSYEQYF.